Shown below are 6 T cell receptor beta chains from a single sample sequenced in a study of blood T cell repertoires in COVID-19 (dated by TCRdb to about 2020). The method was the immunoSEQ multiplex PCR assay. TCRdb stores this immuneACCESS table with in-frame sequences only. Part of the clones is absent; in the studies checked, under half of the shortfall reflects unresolved V genes, and no reason is known for the rest. For this sample the table gives around 140,000 clones, of which around nine tenths were detected only once. The ten largest clones add up to 1.5% of the sample. The sequenced sample consisted of peripheral blood. These receptors all stem from a woman aged 55-70 years with acute or convalescent COVID-19.

CDR3 residues: CATSGTGSDSGNTIYF. The DNA for the CDR3 is TGTGCCACCAGCGGCACCGGGTCTGACTCTGGAAACACCATATATTTT. The J gene is TRBJ1-3, the V gene TRBV15; unclear D gene. Germline V gives CDR1 LNHNV, CDR2 YYDKDF (reference sequence). V lost 5 bases and J 0 bases, leaving 14 bases between the germline ends. The CDR3 is 16 amino acids. Full variable domain (remainder filled in from reference TRBV15 and TRBJ1-3): DAMVIQNPRYQVTQFGKPVTLSCSQTLNHNVMYWYQQKSSQAPKLLFHYYDKDFNNEADTPDNFQSRRPNTSFCFLDIRSPGLGDTAMYLCATSGTGSDSGNTIYFGEGSWLTVV.

The chain combines TRBV7-3 with TRBJ1-1; possibly TRBD1 for D (5 bases). The CDR3 consists of 14 residues. Germline CDR1 reads SGHTA; CDR2 reads FQGTGA. Trimming pared 2 bases from V and 6 bases from J, leaving 13 bases between. The CDR3 spells CASSLGGGSPEAFF. The CDR3 bases are TGTGCCAGCAGCTTAGGGGGAGGGTCACCTGAAGCTTTCTTT. The whole variable domain, filled in from reference TRBV7-3 and TRBJ1-1, reads GAGVSQTPSNKVTEKGKYVELRCDPISGHTALYWYRQSLGQGPEFLIYFQGTGAADDSGLPNDRFFAVRPEGSVSTLKIQRTERGDSAVYLCASSLGGGSPEAFFGQGTRLTVV.

The rearrangement links TRBV12-3 or TRBV12-4 to TRBJ1-2, with D perhaps matching TRBD1 (6 bases). Trimming stripped 5 bases from V and 6 bases from J, with 13 bases between. The CDR3 runs 13 residues. Written as DNA, the CDR3 is TGTGCCAGCAGTGAACAGGGTCGGGATGGCTACACCTTC. Amino acid sequence: CASSEQGRDGYTF.

This clone was observed once. The chain links TRBV9 to TRBJ2-1; 10 bases align to TRBD2. Germline V CDR1 and CDR2: SGDLS, YYNGEE. V lost 4 bases and J lost 5; bases outside the gene matches: 6. CDR3 size: 15 residues. The chain's CDR3 is CASSSGTSVDNEQFF. CDR3 coding DNA: TGTGCCAGCAGCTCTGGGACTAGCGTAGACAATGAGCAGTTCTTC.

The V gene is TRBV21-1, the J gene TRBJ2-7; the table assigns TRBD2, which was not confirmed against the DNA. TRBV21-1 is labeled a pseudogene. This CDR3 is built from 15 residues. Here the CDR3 DNA reads TGTGCCAGCAATGGGCACGTGGGGGGCTCCTACGAGCAGTACTTC. Its protein is CASNGHVGGSYEQYF.

V gene TRBV12-3 or TRBV12-4 combines with J gene TRBJ1-1; D gene ambiguous. CDR3 size: 13 residues. V shed 5 bases and J shed 11 bases, with 18 bases lying between them. CDR3 residues: CASSLQEPTVAFF. CDR3 coding DNA: TGTGCCAGCAGTCTCCAGGAACCGACGGTGGCTTTCTTT.